This T cell receptor (beta chain) was identified during a study of beta chain features in type 1 diabetes (dated by TCRdb to 2016 to 2019). With regard to the full study: Patients and healthy donors did not differ in mean age, gender distribution, total cell number or subset yield. A total of around 110,000,000 sorted cells were examined across all samples, and RNA yield correlated strongly with the number of cells per subset. The study compared the TCRB repertoires of sorted circulating CD4+ T cell subsets in recently diagnosed type 1 diabetes patients with those in matched healthy donors. Regulatory and stem cell-like memory subsets were obtained from only 8 patients and about eight healthy donors, while naive and central memory subsets were obtained from all 30 or so donors.

From the cysteine through the phenylalanine, the CDR3 covers 14 amino acids. Only CDR3 DNA remains: 42 bases, in frame from the first base. For this chain, trimming is 2 bases at the V end and 2 bases at the J end, and the number of junction bases without a gene match is 4. Based on the germline V gene, the CDR1 and CDR2 sequences are SGHTS and YDEGEE. This clone came up a few times. Its cognate antigen has yet to be identified. Base qualities are not at hand, and no much larger clone is one base apart. Broader findings and caveats from the paper: Fewer insertions and more nucleotide deletions at VDJ recombination sites were observed in patients with type 1 diabetes, implying thymic rearrangement abnormalities. The naive, central memory and regulatory TCRB repertoires appeared to resemble one another more closely among patients than among healthy donors. Shorter templates might have been favored by PCR, but patient and control samples were amplified and corrected together, so both groups would have been affected equally by any skew. Type 1 diabetes patients showed a moderate but significant shortening of TCRB CDR3 length in all four CD4+ subsets. HLA sub-analyses involved small numbers of individuals, so any influence of HLA type on TCRB rearrangement remained unresolved. Because cDNA rather than genomic DNA was sequenced, highly expressing activated cells could have been over-represented, although no difference in activation and CD3 levels was found between groups.

Each donor gave one peripheral blood draw, approximately 110 mL on average, collected into heparinised tubes. A BD FACSAria II and a panel including CD45RO, CCR7, CD25, CD127, CD95 and CD27 were used to sort naive, central memory, regulatory and stem cell-like memory CD4+ T cells. All sorted populations exceeded 98% purity. PBMCs were isolated immediately by Lymphoprep density gradient centrifugation and stained directly without culture. Samples were stained and sorted in pairs, with one healthy donor and one patient per experiment, so that batch effects were minimized. The entire isolated RNA was reverse transcribed using the High Capacity cDNA Reverse Transcription Kit, and thus expressed TCRB transcripts were sequenced. Deep immunoSEQ sequencing was applied to naive, central memory and regulatory T cell samples, giving an average of about 3.8 million total reads per sample. Sorted cells were lysed in RLT buffer and RNA was extracted with DNase-treated RNeasy Micro or Mini kits, depending on cell number. Each cell subset was processed separately to prevent cross-contamination, with patient and healthy donor samples processed together. TCRB sequences were amplified from cDNA with the immunoSEQ multiplex PCR, producing 87-bp fragments spanning the CDR3 region. The amplicons were sequenced using the Illumina HiSeq platform. As for the original processing: PCR bias was computationally corrected using synthetic template baselines, reads within Hamming distance 2 were collapsed, and singletons that could not be merged were discarded. Reads were aligned against IMGT to assign V, D and J genes, CDR3 length and insertions or deletions at six rearrangement sites. Clonotype counts were normalized to sorted cell number within each subset before computing true diversity and Gini coefficients with the tcR R package. The overlap coefficient, calculated on TCRB nucleotide sequences, was used to measure repertoire sharing. Out-of-frame TCRB sequences from naive cells were analyzed to stand in for the pre-selection repertoire. The source is immuneACCESS, and TCRdb retained only in-frame sequences with V and J called. Part of the clones is not carried over; for the studies checked, unresolved V genes explain less than half of this, and the remainder is unexplained. For V, J and clone size, that table is used; D and trimming come from the DNA. The sample profile shows some 330,000 clones; approximately 10% of them were found once. The biggest ten clones account for more than 0.015% of the sample.

The material sequenced was naive CD4+ T cells from blood. According to the study, the label for this sample's cell subset or site signals: true naive CD4+ T cells. This receptor was taken from a woman between 25 and 40 years old in good health. The chain was built from TRBV5-8 and TRBJ2-7, with 7 bases aligning to TRBD2. The CDR3 region has the sequence CASSFREGTYEQYF. The DNA sequence is given as TGTGCCAGCAGCTTTAGGGAGGGGACCTACGAGCAGTACTTC. This CDR3, with the reference TRBV5-8 and TRBJ2-7 proteins standing in past its ends, gives the full variable domain EAGVTQSPTHLIKTRGQQATLRCSPISGHTSVYWYQQALGLGLQFLLWYDEGEERNRGNFPPRFSGRQFPNYSSELNVNALELEDSALYLCASSFREGTYEQYFGPGTRLTVT.